The clone carrying this T cell receptor beta chain was found a few times. Antigen unknown. The data belong to a study of T cell repertoires and HLA-DP antigens. V was shortened by 2 bases and J by 8 bases, with 13 bases between the two germline ends. In germline, CDR1 is MDHEN, CDR2 SYDVKM. The CDR3 spans 15 residues. Profiling relied on immunoSEQ multiplex PCR, and the TCRdb table lists in-frame clones only, not all of them. The sample has about 73,000 clones, 80% seen once. The chain has TRBV28 and TRBJ1-6; tentatively, D is TRBD1 (5 bases). This receptor was taken from a man aged 60-69 years in good health and CMV-seronegative. Sequencing was carried out using CD4+ T cells from PBMCs. CDR3 loop: CASSLDQGRYSPLHF. CDR3 in DNA: TGTGCCAGCAGTTTAGATCAGGGTCGGTATTCACCCCTCCACTTT.